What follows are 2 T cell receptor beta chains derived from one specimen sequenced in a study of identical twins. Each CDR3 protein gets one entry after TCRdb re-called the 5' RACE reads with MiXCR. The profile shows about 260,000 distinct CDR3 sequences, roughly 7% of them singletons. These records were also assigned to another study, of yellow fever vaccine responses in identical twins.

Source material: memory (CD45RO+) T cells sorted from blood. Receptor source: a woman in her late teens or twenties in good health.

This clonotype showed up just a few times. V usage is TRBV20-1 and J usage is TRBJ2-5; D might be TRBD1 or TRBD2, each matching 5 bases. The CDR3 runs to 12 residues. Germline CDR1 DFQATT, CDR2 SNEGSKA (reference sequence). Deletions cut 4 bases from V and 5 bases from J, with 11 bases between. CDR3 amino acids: CSAIEWGETQYF. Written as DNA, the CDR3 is TGCAGTGCTATAGAGTGGGGGGAGACCCAGTACTTC.

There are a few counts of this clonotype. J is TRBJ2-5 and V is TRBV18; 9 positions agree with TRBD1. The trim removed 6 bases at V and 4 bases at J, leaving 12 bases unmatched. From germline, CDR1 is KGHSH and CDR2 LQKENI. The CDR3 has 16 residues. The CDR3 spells CASSSGQGSAAETQYF. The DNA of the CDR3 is TGTGCCAGCTCGTCGGGACAGGGATCAGCGGCAGAGACCCAGTACTTC.